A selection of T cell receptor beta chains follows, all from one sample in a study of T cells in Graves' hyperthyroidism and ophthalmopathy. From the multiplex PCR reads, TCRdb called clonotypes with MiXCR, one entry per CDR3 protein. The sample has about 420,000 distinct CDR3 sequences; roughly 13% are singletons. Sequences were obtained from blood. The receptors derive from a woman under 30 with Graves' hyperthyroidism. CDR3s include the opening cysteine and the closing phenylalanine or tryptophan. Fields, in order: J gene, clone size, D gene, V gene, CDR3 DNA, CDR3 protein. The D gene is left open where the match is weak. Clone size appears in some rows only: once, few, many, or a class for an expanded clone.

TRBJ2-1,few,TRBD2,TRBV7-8,TGTGCCAGCAGCCCTTTAGCGGGAGGTGGGTATGAGCAGTTCTTC,CASSPLAGGGYEQFF
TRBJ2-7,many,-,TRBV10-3,TGTGCCATCAGTGAGGGAGACCCGTCCGAGCAGTACTTC,CAISEGDPSEQYF
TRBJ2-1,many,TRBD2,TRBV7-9,TGTGCCAGCAGCTTGTACGGGAGGGCACATGAGCAGTTCTTC,CASSLYGRAHEQFF
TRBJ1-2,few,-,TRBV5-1,TGCGCCAGCAGCTTGGCTGTAAACTATGGCTACACCTTC,CASSLAVNYGYTF
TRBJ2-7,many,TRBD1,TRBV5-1,TGCGCCAGCAGCTTCGGACAGGCCTCCTACGAGCAGTACTTC,CASSFGQASYEQYF
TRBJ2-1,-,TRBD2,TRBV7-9,TGTGCCAGCAGCTCGGAACTAGCGGAGGCCTACAATGAGCAGTTCTTC,CASSSELAEAYNEQFF
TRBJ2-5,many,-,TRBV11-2,TGTGCCAGCAGCTTAGGGTTTGGGAGGACACAAGAGACCCAGTACTTC,CASSLGFGRTQETQYF
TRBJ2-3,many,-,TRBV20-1,TGCAGTGCTAGAGATGAGGGAAGGGGATACACAGATACGCAGTATTTT,CSARDEGRGYTDTQYF
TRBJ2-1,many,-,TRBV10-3,TGTGCCATCAGTGAGTCGGCTGTCTCCCATGAGCAGTTCTTC,CAISESAVSHEQFF
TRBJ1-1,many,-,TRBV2,TGTGCCAGCAGTGAACAGGGCTCTGAAGCTTTCTTT,CASSEQGSEAFF
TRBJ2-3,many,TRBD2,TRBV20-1,TGCAGTGCTAGACTAGCGGCCCTCAGAGCAGAGGAGGATACGCAGTATTTT,CSARLAALRAEEDTQYF
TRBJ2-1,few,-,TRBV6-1,TGTGCCAGCAGTCGACCTCAGTACAATGAGCAGTTCTTC,CASSRPQYNEQFF
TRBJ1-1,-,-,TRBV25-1,TGTGCCAGCAGTTTTACGGCCCCTCCTAACACTGAAGCTTTCTTT,CASSFTAPPNTEAFF
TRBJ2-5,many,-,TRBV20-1,TGCAGTGCTAGTTCCGGGTCGTCAACGGAGACCCAGTACTTC,CSASSGSSTETQYF